Listed here is a single TCR beta chain. The antigen is unknown. This entry comes from a study of cytomegalovirus exposure and HLA in healthy donors. The germline gives CDR1 GTSNPN, CDR2 SVGIG (reference sequence). Germline trimming cut 2 bases from V and 12 bases from J; bases unmatched to any gene: 8. CDR3 size: 14 residues. Vbeta (60) and Jbeta (13) primers were used in the PCR. Assay used: immunoSEQ multiplex PCR; TCRdb lists only in-frame clones, some missing. Of about 34,000 clones in the sample, approximately 80% were seen once. Study-wide findings and caveats: A later analysis appeared to link common viral pathogens to several of the most significant clusters.

J is TRBJ2-1 and V is TRBV30; 12 bases fit TRBD2. The TCR comes from a woman between 18 and 30 years old in good health and CMV-seropositive. Sequencing was performed on PBMCs. The CDR3 protein is CAWSRTSGKCAQFF. The CDR3 DNA is TGTGCCTGGAGTCGGACTAGCGGGAAGTGCGCGCAGTTCTTC.